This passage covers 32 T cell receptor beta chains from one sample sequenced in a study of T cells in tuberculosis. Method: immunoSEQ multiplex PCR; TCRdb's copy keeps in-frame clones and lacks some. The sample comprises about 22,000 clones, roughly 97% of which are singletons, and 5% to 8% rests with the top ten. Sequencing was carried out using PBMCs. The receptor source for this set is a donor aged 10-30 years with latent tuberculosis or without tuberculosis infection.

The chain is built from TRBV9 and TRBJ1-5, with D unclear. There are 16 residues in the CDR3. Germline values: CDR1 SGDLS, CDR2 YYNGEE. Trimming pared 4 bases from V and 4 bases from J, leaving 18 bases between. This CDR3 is CASSPHGGSGNQPQHF. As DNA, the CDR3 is TGTGCCAGCAGCCCTCACGGTGGGAGTGGGAATCAGCCCCAGCATTTT.

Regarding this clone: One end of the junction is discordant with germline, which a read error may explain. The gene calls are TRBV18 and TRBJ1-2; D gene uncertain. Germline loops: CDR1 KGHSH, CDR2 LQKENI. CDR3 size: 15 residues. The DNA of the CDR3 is TGTGCCAGCTCACAGGCGATTCCCTCTGACTATGGCTACATCTTC. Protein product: CASSQAIPSDYGYIF.

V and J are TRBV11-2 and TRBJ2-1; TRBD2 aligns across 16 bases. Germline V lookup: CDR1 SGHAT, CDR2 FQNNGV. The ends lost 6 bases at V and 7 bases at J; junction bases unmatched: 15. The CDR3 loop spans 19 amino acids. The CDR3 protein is CASSQSTGTSGRGWNEQFF. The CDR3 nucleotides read TGTGCCAGCAGTCAATCAACCGGGACTAGCGGGAGGGGGTGGAATGAGCAGTTCTTC.

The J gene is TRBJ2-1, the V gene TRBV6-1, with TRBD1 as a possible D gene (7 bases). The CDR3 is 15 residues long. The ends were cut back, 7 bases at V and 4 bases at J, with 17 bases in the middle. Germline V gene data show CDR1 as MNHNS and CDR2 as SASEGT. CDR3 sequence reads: CASIIQGEAYNEQFF. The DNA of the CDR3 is TGTGCCAGCATTATCCAGGGGGAGGCTTACAATGAGCAGTTCTTC.

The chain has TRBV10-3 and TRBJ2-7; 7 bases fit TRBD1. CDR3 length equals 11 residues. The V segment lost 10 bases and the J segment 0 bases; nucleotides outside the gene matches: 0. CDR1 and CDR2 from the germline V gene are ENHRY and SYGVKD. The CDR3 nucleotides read TGTGCCAGGACAGGCTCCTACGAGCAGTACTTC. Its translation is CARTGSYEQYF.

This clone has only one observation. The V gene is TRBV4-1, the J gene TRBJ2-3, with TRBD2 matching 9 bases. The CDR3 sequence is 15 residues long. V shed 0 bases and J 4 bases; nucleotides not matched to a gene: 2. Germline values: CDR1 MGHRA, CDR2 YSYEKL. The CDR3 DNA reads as TGCGCCAGCAGCCAAGAGCGGGGGGGCCCAGATACGCAGTATTTT. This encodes CASSQERGGPDTQYF.

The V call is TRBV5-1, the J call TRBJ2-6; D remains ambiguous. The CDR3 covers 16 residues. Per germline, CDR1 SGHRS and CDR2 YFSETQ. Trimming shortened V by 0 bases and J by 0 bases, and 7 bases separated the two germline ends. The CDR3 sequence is CASSLGRSSGANVLTF. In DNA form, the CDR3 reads TGCGCCAGCAGCTTGGGACGGAGCTCTGGGGCCAACGTCCTGACTTTC.

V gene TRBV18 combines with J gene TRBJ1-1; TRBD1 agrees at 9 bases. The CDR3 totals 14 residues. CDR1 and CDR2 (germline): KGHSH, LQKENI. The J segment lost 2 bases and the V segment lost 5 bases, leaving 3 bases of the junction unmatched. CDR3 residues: CASSLGQGNTEAFF. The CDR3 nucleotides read TGTGCCAGCTCATTGGGACAGGGAAACACTGAAGCTTTCTTT.

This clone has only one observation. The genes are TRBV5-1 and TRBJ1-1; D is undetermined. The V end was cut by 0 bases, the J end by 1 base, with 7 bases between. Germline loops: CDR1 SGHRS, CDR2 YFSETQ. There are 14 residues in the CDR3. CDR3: CASSLGSENTEAFF. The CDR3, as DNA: TGCGCCAGCAGCTTGGGTTCAGAGAACACTGAAGCTTTCTTT.

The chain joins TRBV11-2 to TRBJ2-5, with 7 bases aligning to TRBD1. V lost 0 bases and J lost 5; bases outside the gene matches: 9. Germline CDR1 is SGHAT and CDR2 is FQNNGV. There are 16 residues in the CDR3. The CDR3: CASSLDTGQSYETQYF. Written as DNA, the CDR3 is TGTGCCAGCAGCTTAGATACGGGACAGTCCTATGAGACCCAGTACTTC. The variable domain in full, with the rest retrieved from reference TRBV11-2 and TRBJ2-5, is EAGVAQSPRYKIIEKRQSVAFWCNPISGHATLYWYQQILGQGPKLLIQFQNNGVVDDSQLPKDRFSAERLKGVDSTLKIQPAKLEDSAVYLCASSLDTGQSYETQYFGPGTRLLVL.

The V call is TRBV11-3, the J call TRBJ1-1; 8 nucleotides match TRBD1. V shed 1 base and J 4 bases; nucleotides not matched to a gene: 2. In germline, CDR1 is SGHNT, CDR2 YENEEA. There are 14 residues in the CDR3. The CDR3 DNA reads TGTGCCAGCAGCTTAGGACAGGGGTCCACTGAAGCTTTCTTT. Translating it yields CASSLGQGSTEAFF.

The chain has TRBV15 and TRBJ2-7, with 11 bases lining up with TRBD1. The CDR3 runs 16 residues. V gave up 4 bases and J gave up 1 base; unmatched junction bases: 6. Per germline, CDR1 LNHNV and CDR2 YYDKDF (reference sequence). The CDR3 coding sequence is TGTGCCACCAGCAAGAGGACAGGGGGCGTTTCCTACGAGCAGTACTTC. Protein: CATSKRTGGVSYEQYF.

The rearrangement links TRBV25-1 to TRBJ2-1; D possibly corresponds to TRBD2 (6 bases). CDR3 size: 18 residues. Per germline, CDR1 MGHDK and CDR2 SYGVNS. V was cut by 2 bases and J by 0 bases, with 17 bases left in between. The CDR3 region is CASSEGVAALSSYNEQFF. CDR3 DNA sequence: TGTGCCAGCAGTGAAGGGGTAGCGGCCCTGAGCTCCTACAATGAGCAGTTCTTC.

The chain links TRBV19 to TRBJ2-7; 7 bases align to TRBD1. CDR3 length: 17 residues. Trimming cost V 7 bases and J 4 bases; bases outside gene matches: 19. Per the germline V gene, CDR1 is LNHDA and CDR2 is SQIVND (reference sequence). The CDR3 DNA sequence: TGTGCCAGTACCAAACACCCCCCGGGGACAGAAGTTTACGAGCAGTACTTC. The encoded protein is CASTKHPPGTEVYEQYF.

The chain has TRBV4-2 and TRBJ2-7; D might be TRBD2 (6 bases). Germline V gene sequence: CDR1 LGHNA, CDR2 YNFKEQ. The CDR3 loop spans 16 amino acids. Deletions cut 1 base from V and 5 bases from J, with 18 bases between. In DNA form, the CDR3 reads TGTGCCAGCAGCCAAGCAGTTATGGACGGAGGGGACGAGCAGTACTTC. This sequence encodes CASSQAVMDGGDEQYF.

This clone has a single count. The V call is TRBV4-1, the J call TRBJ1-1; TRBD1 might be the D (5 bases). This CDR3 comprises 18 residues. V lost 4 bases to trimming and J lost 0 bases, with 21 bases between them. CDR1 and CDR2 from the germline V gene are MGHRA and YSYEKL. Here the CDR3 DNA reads TGCGCCAGCAGCCCACTTCCCGGTTGGGGGGGGATGAACACTGAAGCTTTCTTT. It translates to CASSPLPGWGGMNTEAFF.

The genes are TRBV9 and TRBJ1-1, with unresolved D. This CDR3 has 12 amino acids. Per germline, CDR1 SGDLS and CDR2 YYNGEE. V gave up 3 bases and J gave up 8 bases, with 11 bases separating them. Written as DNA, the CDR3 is TGTGCCAGCAGCGCCGAGGCTTTAGAAGCTTTCTTT. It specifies CASSAEALEAFF.

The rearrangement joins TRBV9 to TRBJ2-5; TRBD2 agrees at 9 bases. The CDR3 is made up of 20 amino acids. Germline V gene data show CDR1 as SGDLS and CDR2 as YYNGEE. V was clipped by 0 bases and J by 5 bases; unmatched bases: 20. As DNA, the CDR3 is TGTGCCAGCAGCGTAGCTGGCGGGGGGGCCGGAGATTTTGTTTGGGAGACCCAGTACTTC. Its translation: CASSVAGGGAGDFVWETQYF.

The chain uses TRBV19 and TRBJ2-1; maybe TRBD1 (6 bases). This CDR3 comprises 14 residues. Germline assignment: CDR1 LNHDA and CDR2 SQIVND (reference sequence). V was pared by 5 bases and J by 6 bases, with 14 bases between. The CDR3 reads CASSFQGLSNEQFF. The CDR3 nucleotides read TGTGCCAGTAGTTTCCAGGGGCTGTCCAATGAGCAGTTCTTC.

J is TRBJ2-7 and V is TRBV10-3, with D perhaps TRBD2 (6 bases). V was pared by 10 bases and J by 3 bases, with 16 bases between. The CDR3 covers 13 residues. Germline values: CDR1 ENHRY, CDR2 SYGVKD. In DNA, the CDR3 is TGTGCCAGCGCGCGGGACCGTCGCTACGAGCAGTACTTC. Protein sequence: CASARDRRYEQYF.

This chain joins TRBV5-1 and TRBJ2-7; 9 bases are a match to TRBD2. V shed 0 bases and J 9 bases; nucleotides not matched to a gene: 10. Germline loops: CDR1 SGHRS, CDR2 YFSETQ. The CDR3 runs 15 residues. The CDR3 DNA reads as TGCGCCAGCAGCTTGGGAGGAGCGGGGGGTCCTGGGCAGTACTTC. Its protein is CASSLGGAGGPGQYF.

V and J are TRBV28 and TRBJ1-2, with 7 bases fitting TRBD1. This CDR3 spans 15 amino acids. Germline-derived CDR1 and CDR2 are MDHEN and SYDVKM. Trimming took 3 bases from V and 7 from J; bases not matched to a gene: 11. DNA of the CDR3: TGTGCCAGCAGTTTCTCGACAGGGATTTCAGGTGGCTACACCTTC. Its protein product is CASSFSTGISGGYTF.

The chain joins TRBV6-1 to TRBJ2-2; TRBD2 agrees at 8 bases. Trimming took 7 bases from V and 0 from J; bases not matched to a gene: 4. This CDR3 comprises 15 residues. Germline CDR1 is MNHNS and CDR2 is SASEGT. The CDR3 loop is CASNLAGTNTGELFF. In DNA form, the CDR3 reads TGTGCCAGCAATTTAGCGGGAACGAACACCGGGGAGCTGTTTTTT.

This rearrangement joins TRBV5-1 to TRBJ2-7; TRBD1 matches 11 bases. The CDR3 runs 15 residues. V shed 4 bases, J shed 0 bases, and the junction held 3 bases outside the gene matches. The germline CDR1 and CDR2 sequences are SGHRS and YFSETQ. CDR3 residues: CASSVGTGGSYEQYF. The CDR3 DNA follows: TGCGCCAGCAGCGTCGGGACAGGGGGCTCCTACGAGCAGTACTTC.

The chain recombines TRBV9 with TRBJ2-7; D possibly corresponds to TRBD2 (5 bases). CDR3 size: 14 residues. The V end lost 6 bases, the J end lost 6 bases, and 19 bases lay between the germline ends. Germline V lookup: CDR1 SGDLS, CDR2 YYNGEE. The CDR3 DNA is TGTGCCAGCACCACTAGGATTACCTTTCTCGAGCAGTACTTC. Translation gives CASTTRITFLEQYF. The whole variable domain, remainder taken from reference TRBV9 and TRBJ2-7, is DSGVTQTPKHLITATGQRVTLRCSPRSGDLSVYWYQQSLDQGLQFLIQYYNGEERAKGNILERFSAQQFPDLHSELNLSSLELGDSALYFCASTTRITFLEQYFGPGTRLTVT.

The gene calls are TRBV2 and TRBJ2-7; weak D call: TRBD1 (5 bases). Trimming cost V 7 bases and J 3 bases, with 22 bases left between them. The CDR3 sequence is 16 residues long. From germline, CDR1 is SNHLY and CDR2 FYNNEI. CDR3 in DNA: TGTGCCAGCACCAACTCCCCCCAGGGAAAGCTCTACGAGCAGTACTTC. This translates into CASTNSPQGKLYEQYF.

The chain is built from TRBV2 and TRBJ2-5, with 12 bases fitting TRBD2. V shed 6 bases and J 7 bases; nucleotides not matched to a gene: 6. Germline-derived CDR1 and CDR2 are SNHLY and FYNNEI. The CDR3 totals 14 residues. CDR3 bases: TGTGCCAGCAGAGCACTAGCGGGGGGTGGGACCCAGTACTTC. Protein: CASRALAGGGTQYF. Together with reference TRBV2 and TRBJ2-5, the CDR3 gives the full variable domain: EPEVTQTPSHQVTQMGQEVILRCVPISNHLYFYWYRQILGQKVEFLVSFYNNEISEKSEIFDDQFSVERPDGSNFTLKIRSTKLEDSAMYFCASRALAGGGTQYFGPGTRLLVL.

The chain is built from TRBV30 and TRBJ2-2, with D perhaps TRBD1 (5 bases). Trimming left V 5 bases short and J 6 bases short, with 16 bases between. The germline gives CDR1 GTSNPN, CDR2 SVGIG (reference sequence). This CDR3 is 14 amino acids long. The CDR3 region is CAWRRQGRPGELFF. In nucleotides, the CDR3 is TGTGCCTGGCGGCGGCAGGGTCGGCCCGGGGAGCTGTTTTTT.

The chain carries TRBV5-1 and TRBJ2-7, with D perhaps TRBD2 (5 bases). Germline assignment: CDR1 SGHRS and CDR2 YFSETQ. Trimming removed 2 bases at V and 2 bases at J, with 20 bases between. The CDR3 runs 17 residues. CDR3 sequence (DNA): TGCGCCAGCAGCTTACGGCCCCTTACCGGGAAAGCCTACGAGCAGTACTTC. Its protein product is CASSLRPLTGKAYEQYF.

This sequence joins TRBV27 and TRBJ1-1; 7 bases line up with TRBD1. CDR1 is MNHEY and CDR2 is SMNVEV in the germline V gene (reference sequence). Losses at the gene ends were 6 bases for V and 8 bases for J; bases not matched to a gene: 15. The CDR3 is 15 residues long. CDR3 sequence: CASSPTLYKDREAFF. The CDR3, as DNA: TGTGCCAGCAGCCCCACCCTCTATAAGGACAGGGAAGCTTTCTTT.

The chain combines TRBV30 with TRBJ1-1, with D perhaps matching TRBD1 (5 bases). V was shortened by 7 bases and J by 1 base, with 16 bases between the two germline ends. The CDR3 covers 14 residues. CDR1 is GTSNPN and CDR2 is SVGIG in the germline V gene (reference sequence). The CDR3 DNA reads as TGTGCCTCTTCGGCAGGGCGCGGGAACACTGAAGCTTTCTTT. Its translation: CASSAGRGNTEAFF.

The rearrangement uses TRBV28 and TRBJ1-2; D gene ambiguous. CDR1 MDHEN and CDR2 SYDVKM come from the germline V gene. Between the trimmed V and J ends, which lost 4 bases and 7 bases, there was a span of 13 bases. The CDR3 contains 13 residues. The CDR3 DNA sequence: TGTGCCAGCAGTTCCCGACGGAGGCTTGGCTACACCTTC. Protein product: CASSSRRRLGYTF.